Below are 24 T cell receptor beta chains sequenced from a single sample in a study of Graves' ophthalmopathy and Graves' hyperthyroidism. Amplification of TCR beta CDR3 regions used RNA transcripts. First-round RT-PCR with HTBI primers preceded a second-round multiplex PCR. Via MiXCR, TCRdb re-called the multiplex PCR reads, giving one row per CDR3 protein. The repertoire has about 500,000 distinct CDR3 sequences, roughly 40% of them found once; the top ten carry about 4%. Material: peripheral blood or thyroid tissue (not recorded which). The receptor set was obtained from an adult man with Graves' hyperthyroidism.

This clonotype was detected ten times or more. The CDR3: CASSLAGNGGTEAFF. Here the CDR3 DNA reads TGCGCCAGCAGCTTGGCGGGGAATGGAGGCACTGAAGCTTTCTTT. The chain recombines TRBV5-1 with TRBJ1-1; D unclear. The germline CDR1 and CDR2 sequences are SGHRS and YFSETQ. This CDR3 has 15 residues. Between the trimmed V and J ends, which lost 0 bases and 4 bases, there was a span of 13 bases.

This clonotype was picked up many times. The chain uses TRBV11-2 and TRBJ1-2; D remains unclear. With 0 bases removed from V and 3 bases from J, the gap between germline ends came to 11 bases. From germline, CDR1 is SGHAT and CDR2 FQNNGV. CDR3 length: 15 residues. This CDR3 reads CASSLENRDDYGYTF. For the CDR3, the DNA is TGTGCCAGCAGCTTAGAGAACCGCGATGACTATGGCTACACCTTC.

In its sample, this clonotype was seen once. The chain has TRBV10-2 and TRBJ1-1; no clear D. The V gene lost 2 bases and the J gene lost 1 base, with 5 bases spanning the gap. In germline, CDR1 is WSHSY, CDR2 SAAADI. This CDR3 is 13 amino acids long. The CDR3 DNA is TGCGCCAGCAGTGAGAACAAGAACACTGAAGCTTTCTTT. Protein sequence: CASSENKNTEAFF.

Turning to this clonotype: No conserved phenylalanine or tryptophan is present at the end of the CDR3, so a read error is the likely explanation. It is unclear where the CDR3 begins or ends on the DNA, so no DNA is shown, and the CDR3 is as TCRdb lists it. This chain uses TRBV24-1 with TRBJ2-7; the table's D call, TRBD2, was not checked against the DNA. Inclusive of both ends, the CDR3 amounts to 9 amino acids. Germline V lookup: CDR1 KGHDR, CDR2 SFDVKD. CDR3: CATSDLAGL.

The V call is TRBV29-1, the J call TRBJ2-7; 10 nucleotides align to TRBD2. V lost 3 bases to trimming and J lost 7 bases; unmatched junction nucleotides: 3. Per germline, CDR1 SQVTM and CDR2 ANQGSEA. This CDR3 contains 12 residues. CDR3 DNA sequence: TGCAGCGTTGAGACTAGCGGGTCTGAGCAGTACTTC. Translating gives CSVETSGSEQYF.

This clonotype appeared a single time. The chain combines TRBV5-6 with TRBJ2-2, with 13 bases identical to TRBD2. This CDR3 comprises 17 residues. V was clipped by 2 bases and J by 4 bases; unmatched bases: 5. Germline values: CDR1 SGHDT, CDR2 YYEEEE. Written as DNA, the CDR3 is TGTGCCAGCAGCTTACCCGGACTAGCGGGGGTCACCGGGGAGCTGTTTTTT. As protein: CASSLPGLAGVTGELFF.

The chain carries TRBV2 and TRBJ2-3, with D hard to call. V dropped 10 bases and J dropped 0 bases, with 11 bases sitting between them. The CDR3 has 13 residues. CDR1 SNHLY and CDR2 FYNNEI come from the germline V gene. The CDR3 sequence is CATPGPSTDTQYF. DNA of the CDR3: TGTGCCACCCCCGGACCTAGCACAGATACGCAGTATTTT.

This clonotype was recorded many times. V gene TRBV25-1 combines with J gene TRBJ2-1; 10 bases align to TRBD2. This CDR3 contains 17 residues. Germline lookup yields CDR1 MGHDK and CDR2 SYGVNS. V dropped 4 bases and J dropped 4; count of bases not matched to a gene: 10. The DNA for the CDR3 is TGTGCCAGCAGTGGAGCTCCTAGCGGGAGAGGGTACAATGAGCAGTTCTTC. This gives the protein CASSGAPSGRGYNEQFF.

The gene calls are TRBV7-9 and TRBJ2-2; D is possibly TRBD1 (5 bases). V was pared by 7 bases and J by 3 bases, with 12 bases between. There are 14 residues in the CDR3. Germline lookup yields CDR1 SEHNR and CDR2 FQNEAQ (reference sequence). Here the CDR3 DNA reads TGTGCCAGCAACAAGGGGCAGGACACCGGGGAGCTGTTTTTT. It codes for CASNKGQDTGELFF.

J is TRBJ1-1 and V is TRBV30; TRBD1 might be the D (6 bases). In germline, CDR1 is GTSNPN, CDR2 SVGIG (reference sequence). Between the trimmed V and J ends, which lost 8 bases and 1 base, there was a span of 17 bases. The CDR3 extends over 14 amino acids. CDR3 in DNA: TGTGCCCGGAATAGGGGGGCTGGGAACACTGAAGCTTTCTTT. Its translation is CARNRGAGNTEAFF. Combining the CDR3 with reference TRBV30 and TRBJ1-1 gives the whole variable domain SQTIHQWPATLVQPVGSPLSLECTVEGTSNPNLYWYRQAAGRGLQLLFYSVGIGQISSEVPQNLSASRPQDRQFILSSKKLLLSDSGFYLCARNRGAGNTEAFFGQGTRLTVV.

CDR3 loop: CASSLAGITDTQYF. CDR3 DNA sequence: TGTGCCAGCAGCTTAGCGGGGATCACAGATACGCAGTATTTT. This chain joins TRBV25-1 and TRBJ2-3; 8 positions match TRBD2. CDR3 length: 14 residues. Per the germline V gene, CDR1 is MGHDK and CDR2 is SYGVNS. V dropped 6 bases and J dropped 2; count of bases not matched to a gene: 4. Using reference TRBV25-1 and TRBJ2-3 for the parts outside the CDR3, the full variable domain is EADIYQTPRYLVIGTGKKITLECSQTMGHDKMYWYQQDPGMELHLIHYSYGVNSTEKGDLSSESTVSRIRTEHFPLTLESARPSHTSQYLCASSLAGITDTQYFGPGTRLTVL.

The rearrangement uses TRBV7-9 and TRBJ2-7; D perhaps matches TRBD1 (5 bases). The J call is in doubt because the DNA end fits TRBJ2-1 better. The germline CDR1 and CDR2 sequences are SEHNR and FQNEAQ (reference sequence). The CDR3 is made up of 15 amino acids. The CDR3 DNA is TGTGCCAGCAGCTTAGCGTCTGCAGGGATCAATGAGCAGTTCTTC. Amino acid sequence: CASSLASAGINEQFF.

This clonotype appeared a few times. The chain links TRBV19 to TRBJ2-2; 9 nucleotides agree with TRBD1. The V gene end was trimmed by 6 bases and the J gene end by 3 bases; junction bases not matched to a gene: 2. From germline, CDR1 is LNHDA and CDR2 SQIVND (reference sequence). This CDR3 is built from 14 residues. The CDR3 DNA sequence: TGTGCCAGTAGAACAGGGGGCTACACCGGGGAGCTGTTTTTT. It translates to CASRTGGYTGELFF.

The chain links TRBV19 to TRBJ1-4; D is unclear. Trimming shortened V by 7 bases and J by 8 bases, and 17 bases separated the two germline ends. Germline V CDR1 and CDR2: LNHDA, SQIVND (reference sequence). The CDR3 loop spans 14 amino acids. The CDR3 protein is CASTNSGFNEKLFF. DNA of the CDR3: TGTGCCAGTACCAACAGCGGTTTTAACGAAAAACTGTTTTTT.

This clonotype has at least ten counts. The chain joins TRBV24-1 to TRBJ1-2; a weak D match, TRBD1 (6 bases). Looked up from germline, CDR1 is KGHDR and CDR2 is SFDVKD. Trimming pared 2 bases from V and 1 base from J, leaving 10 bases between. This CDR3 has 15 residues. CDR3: CATSDYNRDNYGYTF. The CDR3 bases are TGTGCCACCAGTGATTATAACAGGGATAACTATGGCTACACCTTC.

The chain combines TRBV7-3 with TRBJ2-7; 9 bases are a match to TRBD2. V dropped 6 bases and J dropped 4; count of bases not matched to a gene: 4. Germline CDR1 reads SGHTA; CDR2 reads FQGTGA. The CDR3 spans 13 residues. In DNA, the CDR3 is TGTGCCAGCAGAAGACTAGCGGAGTACGAGCAGTACTTC. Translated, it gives CASRRLAEYEQYF.

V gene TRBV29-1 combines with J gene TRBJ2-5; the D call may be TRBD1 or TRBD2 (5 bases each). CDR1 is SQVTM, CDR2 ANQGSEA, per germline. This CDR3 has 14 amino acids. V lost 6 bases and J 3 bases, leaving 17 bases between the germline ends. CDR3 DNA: TGCAGCGTCGATTCGAGAGGGGTTGAAGAGACCCAGTACTTC. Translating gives CSVDSRGVEETQYF.

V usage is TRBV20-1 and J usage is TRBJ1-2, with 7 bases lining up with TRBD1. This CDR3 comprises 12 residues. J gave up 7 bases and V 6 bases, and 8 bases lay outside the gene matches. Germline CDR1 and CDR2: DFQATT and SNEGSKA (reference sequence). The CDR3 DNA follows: TGCAGTGCCAGACAGGGTAGCGGTGGCTACACCTTC. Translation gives CSARQGSGGYTF.

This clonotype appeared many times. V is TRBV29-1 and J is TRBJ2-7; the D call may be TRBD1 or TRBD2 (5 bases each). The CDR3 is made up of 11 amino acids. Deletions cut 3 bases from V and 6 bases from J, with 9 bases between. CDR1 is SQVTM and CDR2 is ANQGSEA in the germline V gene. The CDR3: CSVEGVGEQYF. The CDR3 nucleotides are TGCAGCGTTGAGGGGGTTGGCGAGCAGTACTTC.

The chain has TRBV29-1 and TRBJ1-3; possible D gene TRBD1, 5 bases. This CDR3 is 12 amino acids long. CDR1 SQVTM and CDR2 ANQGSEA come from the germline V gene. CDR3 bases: TGCAGTGCCACAGGCTCTGGAAACACCATATATTTT. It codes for CSATGSGNTIYF.

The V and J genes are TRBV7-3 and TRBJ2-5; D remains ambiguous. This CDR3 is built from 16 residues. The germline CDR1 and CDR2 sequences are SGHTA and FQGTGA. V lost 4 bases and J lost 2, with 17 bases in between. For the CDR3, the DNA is TGTGCCAGCAGCTCCCGCCTGTGGGCTAGTCAAGAGACCCAGTACTTC. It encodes CASSSRLWASQETQYF.

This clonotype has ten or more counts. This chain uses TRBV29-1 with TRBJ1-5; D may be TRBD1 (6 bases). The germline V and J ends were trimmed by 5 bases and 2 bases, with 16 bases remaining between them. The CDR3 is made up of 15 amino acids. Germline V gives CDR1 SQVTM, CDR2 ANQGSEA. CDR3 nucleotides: TGCAGCGTTAGACCTACTCGGGGGCGCAATCAGCCCCAGCATTTT. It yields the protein CSVRPTRGRNQPQHF.

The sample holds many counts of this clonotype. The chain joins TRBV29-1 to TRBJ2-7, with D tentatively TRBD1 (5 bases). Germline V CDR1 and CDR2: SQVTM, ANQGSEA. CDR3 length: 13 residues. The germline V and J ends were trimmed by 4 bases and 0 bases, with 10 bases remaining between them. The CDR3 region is CSVVARDSYEQYF. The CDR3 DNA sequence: TGCAGCGTTGTAGCCAGGGACTCCTACGAGCAGTACTTC.

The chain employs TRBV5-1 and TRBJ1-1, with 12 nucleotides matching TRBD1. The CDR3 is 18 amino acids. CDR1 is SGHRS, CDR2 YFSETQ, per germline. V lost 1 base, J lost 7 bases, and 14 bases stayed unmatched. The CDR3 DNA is TGCGCCAGCAGCTTGTATTCTATTATGGGACAGGGGGCCGATGAAGCTTTCTTT. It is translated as CASSLYSIMGQGADEAFF.